These 24 T cell receptor beta chains came from one sample sequenced in a study of blood T cell repertoires in COVID-19. TCRdb keeps only in-frame clones here, not all; method: immunoSEQ multiplex PCR. This table has about 99,000 clones, just over 85% appearing once. Input material: peripheral blood. All receptors derive from a woman aged 60-70 years in a cohort sampled during active or convalescent COVID-19.

The chain combines TRBV5-1 with TRBJ2-1; 13 bases fit TRBD2. The CDR3 has 18 residues. Germline V gene data show CDR1 as SGHRS and CDR2 as YFSETQ. V shed 4 bases and J 1 base; nucleotides not matched to a gene: 8. The CDR3 region has the DNA TGCGCCAGCAGCACGGGGACTAGCGGGGTGAGGTCCTACAATGAGCAGTTCTTC. This translates into CASSTGTSGVRSYNEQFF.

CDR3 bases: TGTGCCAGCTCACCATCTCAGGGGGCTTCTGGGACTGAAGCTTTCTTT. It translates to CASSPSQGASGTEAFF. V usage is TRBV18 and J usage is TRBJ1-1; 8 bases align to TRBD1. Germline V gene sequence: CDR1 KGHSH, CDR2 LQKENI. V shed 2 bases, J shed 5 bases, and the junction held 10 bases outside the gene matches. The CDR3 contains 16 residues.

The chain carries TRBV5-6 and TRBJ1-2; D perhaps matches TRBD1 (6 bases). This CDR3 spans 13 amino acids. Germline V gene data show CDR1 as SGHDT and CDR2 as YYEEEE. V was pared by 2 bases and J by 4 bases, with 9 bases between. The CDR3 coding sequence is TGTGCCAGCAGCTTAACAGGGACCTATGGCTACACCTTC. This codes for CASSLTGTYGYTF. The full variable domain, with the rest looked up from reference TRBV5-6 and TRBJ1-2, is DAGVTQSPTHLIKTRGQQVTLRCSPKSGHDTVSWYQQALGQGPQFIFQYYEEEERQRGNFPDRFSGHQFPNYSSELNVNALLLGDSALYLCASSLTGTYGYTFGSGTRLTVV.

V is TRBV27 and J is TRBJ1-1, with 7 bases matching TRBD1. The CDR3 has 15 residues. V lost 5 bases, J lost 5 bases, and 11 bases stayed unmatched. Germline V gene lookup returns CDR1 MNHEY and CDR2 SMNVEV (reference sequence). The DNA of the CDR3 is TGTGCCAGCAGTCCGACAGGGTATAGTTTTACTGAAGCTTTCTTT. This gives the protein CASSPTGYSFTEAFF.

The gene calls are TRBV11-3 and TRBJ2-2; 12 nucleotides match TRBD2. Germline CDR1 is SGHNT and CDR2 is YENEEA. Trimming cost V 5 bases and J 3 bases; bases outside gene matches: 4. The CDR3 covers 16 residues. CDR3 loop: CASSPRLAGDTGELFF. DNA of the CDR3: TGTGCCAGCAGCCCGAGACTAGCGGGAGACACCGGGGAGCTGTTTTTT.

This sequence joins TRBV7-3 and TRBJ2-5; TRBD2 matches 10 bases. Trimming took 5 bases from V and 0 from J; bases not matched to a gene: 12. The germline CDR1 and CDR2 sequences are SGHTA and FQGTGA. This CDR3 is 18 amino acids long. The chain's CDR3 is CASSVPKPGLANQETQYF. The CDR3 DNA reads as TGTGCCAGCAGCGTCCCCAAGCCGGGACTAGCGAACCAAGAGACCCAGTACTTC.

J is TRBJ1-4 and V is TRBV10-3; TRBD1 matches 8 bases. Germline loops: CDR1 ENHRY, CDR2 SYGVKD. The junction had 4 bases not matched to a gene; V was cut back by 10 bases and J by 0 bases. CDR3 length: 14 amino acids. CDR3 protein: CATGQVATNEKLFF. The CDR3 nucleotides read TGTGCCACGGGACAGGTCGCAACTAATGAAAAACTGTTTTTT.

The gene calls are TRBV7-6 and TRBJ2-5; TRBD1 matches at 11 bases. The J segment lost 4 bases and the V segment lost 3 bases, leaving 4 bases of the junction unmatched. The CDR3 has 15 amino acids. From germline, CDR1 is SGHVS and CDR2 FNYEAQ. This CDR3 is CASSFGQGAGETQYF. The CDR3 DNA is TGTGCCAGCAGCTTCGGACAGGGGGCAGGAGAGACCCAGTACTTC.

The rearrangement uses TRBV5-4 and TRBJ1-1; the D is unclear. This CDR3 comprises 13 residues. With 0 bases removed from V and 4 bases from J, the gap between germline ends came to 7 bases. The germline V gene has CDR1 SGHNT and CDR2 YYREEE (reference sequence). CDR3 DNA: TGTGCCAGCAGCTTGGACAGTCTCACTGAAGCTTTCTTT. Amino acids: CASSLDSLTEAFF.

The chain has TRBV5-4 and TRBJ2-7, with D perhaps matching TRBD1 (6 bases). The CDR3 spans 14 residues. Per the germline V gene, CDR1 is SGHNT and CDR2 is YYREEE (reference sequence). V was shortened by 2 bases and J by 4 bases, with 13 bases between the two germline ends. The CDR3 loop is CASSFNTGLYEQYF. CDR3 DNA: TGTGCCAGCAGCTTCAATACAGGGCTTTACGAGCAGTACTTC.

The CDR3 DNA follows: TGTGCCAGCAGCCAAGATAGTCAGGGGTCCTACGAGCAGTACTTC. It specifies CASSQDSQGSYEQYF. The chain carries TRBV3-1 (or the pseudogene TRBV3-2) and TRBJ2-7, with D tentatively TRBD1 (6 bases). With 0 bases removed from V and 1 base from J, the gap between germline ends came to 10 bases. CDR3 length: 15 residues. Per the germline V gene, CDR1 is LGHDT and CDR2 is YNNKEL (reference sequence).

This clone was counted a single time. This chain uses TRBV19 with TRBJ1-5; D possibly corresponds to TRBD1 (5 bases). Germline V gene data show CDR1 as LNHDA and CDR2 as SQIVND (reference sequence). The CDR3 contains 17 residues. Between the trimmed V and J ends, which lost 3 bases and 2 bases, there was a span of 17 bases. The CDR3 coding sequence is TGTGCCAGTAGTATCGGTGAGGGGACTTGGGGCAATCAGCCCCAGCATTTT. This codes for CASSIGEGTWGNQPQHF.

A few counts support this clone. The V call is TRBV7-3, the J call TRBJ2-3; 10 bases map to TRBD2. This CDR3 contains 15 residues. Trimming took 6 bases from V and 3 from J; bases not matched to a gene: 6. CDR1 SGHTA and CDR2 FQGTGA come from the germline V gene. The CDR3: CASRRGTSVTDTQYF. The CDR3 nucleotides are TGTGCCAGCAGACGTGGGACTAGCGTAACAGATACGCAGTATTTT.

This chain connects TRBV4-1 to TRBJ2-3, with 12 bases identical to TRBD2. V shed 5 bases and J 5 bases; nucleotides not matched to a gene: 2. Germline CDR1 MGHRA, CDR2 YSYEKL. The CDR3 is 14 amino acids. The CDR3 region has the DNA TGCGCCAGCAGCTGGGGACTAGCGGGAGATACGCAGTATTTT. Its translation: CASSWGLAGDTQYF.

The rearrangement links TRBV20-1 to TRBJ2-7; 10 bases are shared with TRBD2. The V gene's germline CDR1 is DFQATT and CDR2 SNEGSKA (reference sequence). This CDR3 comprises 14 residues. The V and J ends lost 3 bases and 6 bases, in that order; junction bases with no gene match: 8. CDR3 DNA: TGCAGTGCTAGTGGGGGGGGACTAGCGCTCGAGCAGTACTTC. This encodes CSASGGGLALEQYF.

The chain employs TRBV19 and TRBJ1-2; D gene uncertain. Trimming removed 4 bases at V and 10 bases at J, with 16 bases between. Germline V CDR1 and CDR2: LNHDA, SQIVND (reference sequence). This CDR3 region has 13 residues. The chain's CDR3 is CASSTEGPILYTF. CDR3 DNA: TGTGCCAGTAGTACCGAGGGCCCTATTCTCTACACCTTC.

The chain carries TRBV10-1 and TRBJ1-6; D possibly corresponds to TRBD1 (5 bases). With 4 bases removed from V and 7 bases from J, the gap between germline ends came to 11 bases. CDR3 length: 14 residues. Looked up from germline, CDR1 is WNHNN and CDR2 is SYGVQD (reference sequence). CDR3 nucleotides: TGCGCCAGCAGTGGGCCGGGGGTAAATTCACCCCTCCACTTT. The encoded protein is CASSGPGVNSPLHF.

The chain recombines TRBV19 with TRBJ1-2; 10 bases are shared with TRBD1. There are 16 residues in the CDR3. The trim removed 2 bases at V and 6 bases at J, leaving 9 bases unmatched. The V gene's germline CDR1 is LNHDA and CDR2 SQIVND (reference sequence). The CDR3, as DNA: TGTGCCAGTAGTATATGGGACAGGGGAGTTGGAGATGGCTACACCTTC. It specifies CASSIWDRGVGDGYTF.

The chain employs TRBV6-6 and TRBJ1-5; D perhaps matches TRBD1 (6 bases). V gave up 5 bases and J gave up 5 bases, with 13 bases separating them. The CDR3 totals 14 residues. CDR1 is MNHNY and CDR2 is SVGAGI in the germline V gene (reference sequence). CDR3 protein: CASSLGGRDQPQHF. Here the CDR3 DNA reads TGTGCCAGCAGTCTAGGGGGTAGGGATCAGCCCCAGCATTTT.

This chain joins TRBV12-3 or TRBV12-4 and TRBJ2-5, with D possibly being TRBD1 (6 bases). The CDR3 contains 12 residues. The V and J ends lost 6 bases and 5 bases respectively, with 10 bases between them. The CDR3 spells CASRGGAETQYF. The CDR3 bases are TGTGCCAGCAGAGGGGGTGCGGAGACCCAGTACTTC.

The count of this clone is one. This rearrangement joins TRBV12-1 to TRBJ2-7; the D call of TRBD2 is as the table states it, not checked on the DNA. TRBV12-1 has pseudogene status. The CDR3 has 16 residues. CDR3 coding DNA: TGTGCCGGGAGAGCGCGGGGACTAGTCACGCCCTACGAGCAGTACTTC. Amino acids: CAGRARGLVTPYEQYF.

The chain couples TRBV11-2 to TRBJ2-3, with 7 nucleotides matching TRBD2. CDR1 is SGHAT and CDR2 is FQNNGV in the germline V gene. Trimming took 5 bases from V and 0 from J; bases not matched to a gene: 5. The CDR3 is 15 residues long. The CDR3 spells CASSIKAGSTDTQYF. CDR3 DNA: TGTGCCAGCAGCATCAAAGCGGGAAGCACAGATACGCAGTATTTT. The complete variable domain, with remaining parts taken from reference TRBV11-2 and TRBJ2-3, reads EAGVAQSPRYKIIEKRQSVAFWCNPISGHATLYWYQQILGQGPKLLIQFQNNGVVDDSQLPKDRFSAERLKGVDSTLKIQPAKLEDSAVYLCASSIKAGSTDTQYFGPGTRLTVL.

V usage is TRBV12-5 and J usage is TRBJ1-5; D is unclear. Trimming removed 1 base from V and 3 bases from J, with 10 bases in between. This CDR3 region has 15 residues. In germline, CDR1 is LGHNT, CDR2 FRNRAP. CDR3 residues: CASGLGASSNQPQHF. Here the CDR3 DNA reads TGTGCTAGTGGTTTGGGGGCCAGTTCCAATCAGCCCCAGCATTTT.

The rearrangement links TRBV9 to TRBJ2-1, with no clear D. Germline CDR1 reads SGDLS; CDR2 reads YYNGEE. This CDR3 contains 13 residues. Trimming took 1 base from V and 7 from J, leaving 9 bases between them. The CDR3 sequence is CASSVRTFNEQFF. CDR3 sequence (DNA): TGTGCCAGCAGCGTAAGAACTTTTAATGAGCAGTTCTTC.